The subject of this entry is one T cell receptor beta chain. The antigen remains undetermined. This sample is part of a study of shared clonotypes between healthy human individuals. Study results and caveats: The sampled material consisted only of blood, and tissue repertoires are likely to differ. Few donors limited the genetic and exposure-history diversity represented. Richness estimates generally favored naive over memory subsets.

Trimming removed 0 bases at V and 5 bases at J, with 12 bases between. The CDR3 sequence is 14 residues long. In germline, CDR1 is SGHNT, CDR2 YYREEE (reference sequence). The assay used deep level. The method was immunoSEQ multiplex PCR; TCRdb's version includes in-frame clones alone and lacks a portion of them. The data show approximately 710,000 clones, 80% to 95% seen once. The sequencing sample was made of memory CD8+ T cells from PBMCs. Subset: CD45RO+ cells pooled with CCR7-negative TemRA cells. The source of this sequence is a man aged 18 to 30 in good health. Some clones in this sample may be carry-over from other donors' samples. This rearrangement joins TRBV5-4 to TRBJ2-7, with D uncertain. CDR3 DNA: TGTGCCAGCAGCTTGGCCTGGGCGATACACGAGCAGTACTTC. It translates to CASSLAWAIHEQYF.